A selection of T cell receptor beta chains follows, all from one sample in a study of blood T cell repertoires in COVID-19. This table comes from immunoSEQ multiplex PCR, and its TCRdb copy is limited to in-frame clones, with some not included. The profile shows over 130,000 clones, about nine tenths of them singletons. The sequenced sample consisted of peripheral blood. These receptor sequences come from a woman of 80 years or more with acute or convalescent COVID-19. Both conserved end residues are part of each CDR3. D genes are given only for firm matches. Size values are once, few and many counts, or a class for expanded clones, and some rows have none.

cdr3_length d_call clone_size j_call v_call cdr3_nt cdr3_aa
13 NA NA TRBJ1-6 TRBV5-4 TGTGCCAGCAGCCTGACGACTATTTCACCCCTCCACTTT CASSLTTISPLHF
15 NA NA TRBJ2-3 TRBV5-5 TGTGCCAGCAGCCCGGGGACACAATTCACAGATACGCAGTATTTT CASSPGTQFTDTQYF
15 TRBD1 NA TRBJ1-1 TRBV7-8 TGTGCCAGCAGCTTAGCCCCCACAGGGGCCCATGAAGCTTTCTTT CASSLAPTGAHEAFF
15 NA few TRBJ2-1 TRBV5-1 TGCGCCAGCAGCTTCCCCGGGGGGCAGGACAATGAGCAGTTCTTC CASSFPGGQDNEQFF
19 TRBD1 NA TRBJ1-6 TRBV4-1 TGCGCCAGCAGCCAAGATCCCCCAGGGGGGAGCTCCTATAATTCACCCCTCCACTTT CASSQDPPGGSSYNSPLHF
14 NA NA TRBJ1-4 TRBV28 TGTGCCAGCACAAAGGGGGGGAATAATGAAAAACTGTTTTTT CASTKGGNNEKLFF
14 NA NA TRBJ1-2 TRBV19 TGTGCCAGGCTAGAACGACTACCTAACTATGGCTACACCTTC CARLERLPNYGYTF
14 TRBD1 NA TRBJ1-6 TRBV11-2 TGTGCCAGCACTAAGACAGGGGGAAATCCACCCCTCCACTTT CASTKTGGNPPLHF
14 NA NA TRBJ1-6 TRBV7-2 TGTGCCAGCAGGATGAGCTCCTATAATTCACCCCTCCACTTT CASRMSSYNSPLHF
20 NA once TRBJ1-5 TRBV21-1 TGTGCCAGCAGCAGAGGGACAGGGCTCATGAGGGGATATAGCAATCAGCCCCAGCATTTT CASSRGTGLMRGYSNQPQHF
17 NA NA TRBJ1-3 TRBV10-3 TGTGCCATCAGTGCAGCGCCTCAGGGAAGCTCTGGAAACACCATATATTTT CAISAAPQGSSGNTIYF
13 TRBD2 NA TRBJ2-1 TRBV6-4 TGTGCCAGCAGTTTGACTAGCGGGGGGGCCCAGTTCTTC CASSLTSGGAQFF
15 TRBD1 NA TRBJ2-7 TRBV7-8 TGTGCCAGCAGCCCAAACACCGACAGGGCCTACGAGCAGTACTTC CASSPNTDRAYEQYF
11 NA NA TRBJ2-1 TRBV25-1 TGTGCCAGCAGTCTCGTCAATGAGCAGTTCTTC CASSLVNEQFF
14 NA NA TRBJ1-6 TRBV3-1/TRBV3-2 TGTGCCAGCCGCCGCGACAGCCATTTTTCACCCCTCCACTTT CASRRDSHFSPLHF
15 NA once TRBJ2-3 TRBV5-4 TGTGCCAGCAGTTCGCCGACAGGCAGCACAGATACGCAGTATTTT CASSSPTGSTDTQYF
14 NA NA TRBJ2-7 TRBV21-1 TGTGCCAGCAGCCCAGGACAGCCGTCCTACGAGCAGTACTTC CASSPGQPSYEQYF
14 TRBD1 NA TRBJ1-2 TRBV4-1 TGCGCCAGCAGCCAAGGGGACAGGGACTATGGCTACACCTTC CASSQGDRDYGYTF
14 NA NA TRBJ2-7 TRBV10-3 TGTGCCATCAATCAGGGTTTGTGGTCCAGCGAGCAGTACTTC CAINQGLWSSEQYF
15 NA NA TRBJ1-1 TRBV5-4 TGTGCCAGCAGCTTGGCCCTGGCCGATCCCGGGGGAGCTTTCTTT CASSLALADPGGAFF
16 NA NA TRBJ1-2 TRBV18 TGTGCCAGCTCACCACCCGGAGCAGAATGGAACTATGGCTACACCTTC CASSPPGAEWNYGYTF
15 NA NA TRBJ1-2 TRBV5-4 TGTGCCAGCAGCACGAGAGCCGCAGGGAACTATGGCTACACCTTC CASSTRAAGNYGYTF
11 NA NA TRBJ1-2 TRBV20-1 TGCGGTGGTTATGTGAGGGCGGGCTACACCTTC CGGYVRAGYTF
14 TRBD1 NA TRBJ2-7 TRBV18 TGTGCCAGCTCACGGGACAGGGAGTCCTACGAGCAGTACTTC CASSRDRESYEQYF
14 NA NA TRBJ2-3 TRBV19 TGTGCCAGTAGTAATGACAGATTCACAGATACGCAGTATTTT CASSNDRFTDTQYF
18 NA NA TRBJ1-6 TRBV5-5 TGTGCCAGCAGCCGCGCACTCAGGGTTGGCACCTATAATTCACCCCTCCACTTT CASSRALRVGTYNSPLHF
15 NA NA TRBJ2-2 TRBV5-1 TGCGCCAGCAGCTTGCTGGGGGGAAACACCGGGGAGCTGTTTTTT CASSLLGGNTGELFF
13 NA NA TRBJ1-3 TRBV19 TGTGCCAGTAGTATAGATCATCGGAACACCATATATTTT CASSIDHRNTIYF
16 NA NA TRBJ1-2 TRBV11-2 TGTGCCAGCAGCTTAACAGGCCGGGAAGGACAGTATGGCTACACCTTC CASSLTGREGQYGYTF
16 TRBD1 NA TRBJ2-2 TRBV7-9 TGTGCCAGCAGCTCTCGGACAGGGGCAGACACCGGGGAGCTGTTTTTT CASSSRTGADTGELFF
16 NA NA TRBJ2-1 TRBV6-6 TGTGCCAGCAGCCCCCCCGGTGGGGCCCCCTACAATGAGCAGTTCTTC CASSPPGGAPYNEQFF
17 TRBD1 NA TRBJ1-2 TRBV4-2 TGTGCCAGCAGCCAGATAGGAAGACAGGGGGATTTGCATGGCTACACCTTC CASSQIGRQGDLHGYTF
15 NA NA TRBJ2-2 TRBV7-2 TGTGCCAGCAGCTTTCGGCAGGGATATACCGGGGAGCTGTTTTTT CASSFRQGYTGELFF
16 NA once TRBJ1-1 TRBV6-2/TRBV6-3 TGTGCCAGCAGTTTTTCCCGCCAAGCCGTGAACACTGAAGCTTTCTTT CASSFSRQAVNTEAFF
14 NA NA TRBJ2-4 TRBV18 TGTGCCAGCTCACCACCTCACATGGAAAACATTCAGTACTTC CASSPPHMENIQYF
15 TRBD1 NA TRBJ1-4 TRBV28 TGTGCCAGCAGACCGGACAGGGTCCCTAATGAAAAACTGTTTTTT CASRPDRVPNEKLFF
13 NA NA TRBJ1-2 TRBV7-9 TGTGCCAGCAGCTTAGATCTATCCTGGGGCTACACCTTC CASSLDLSWGYTF
16 NA once TRBJ1-3 TRBV5-4 TGTGCCAGCAGCTTGGGTGGACTAGGGACTGGAAACACCATATATTTT CASSLGGLGTGNTIYF
15 NA few TRBJ2-3 TRBV6-6 TGTGCCAGCAGTTTTTCGACCAGAGGGACAGATACGCAGTATTTT CASSFSTRGTDTQYF
17 TRBD1 NA TRBJ1-1 TRBV7-2 TGTGCCAGCAGCTCCAACAGGGGGCTAGTCTTAGGGACTGAAGCTTTCTTT CASSSNRGLVLGTEAFF
15 NA NA TRBJ1-1 TRBV2 TGTGCCAGCAGTCTTAGACAGCTTATGAACACTGAAGCTTTCTTT CASSLRQLMNTEAFF
15 NA NA TRBJ2-3 TRBV6-2/TRBV6-3 TGTGCCAGCAGCCTCGGACTAACCAACACAGATACGCAGTATTTT CASSLGLTNTDTQYF
13 NA NA TRBJ2-7 TRBV18 TGTGCCAGCCAGAACGCAGGGTCCTACGAGCAGTACTTC CASQNAGSYEQYF
12 TRBD1 NA TRBJ2-7 TRBV6-1 TGTGCCAGCAGTGAAAATAGGGGGCAGCAGTACTTC CASSENRGQQYF
15 TRBD1 NA TRBJ1-2 TRBV19 TGTGCCAGTAGTCAACAGGGGCCCCTTAACTATGGCTACACCTTC CASSQQGPLNYGYTF
15 TRBD2 few TRBJ2-5 TRBV7-3 TGTGCCAGCAGCTTAAATGCGGGGGTCCAAGAGACCCAGTACTTC CASSLNAGVQETQYF
14 TRBD1 NA TRBJ1-2 TRBV3-1/TRBV3-2 TGTGCCAGCAGGACAGGGGGGCGGGACTATGGCTACACCTTC CASRTGGRDYGYTF
14 TRBD1 NA TRBJ2-5 TRBV5-1 TGCGCCAGCAGCCTCGGACAGGGCCAAGAGACCCAGTACTTC CASSLGQGQETQYF
16 TRBD2 NA TRBJ2-3 TRBV5-1 TGCGCCAGCAGCCCCCCGGAAGCGGGGGCGACAGATACGCAGTATTTT CASSPPEAGATDTQYF
13 NA NA TRBJ1-2 TRBV12-3/TRBV12-4 TGTGCCAGCAGTTGGGCAGGGGAAGATGGCTACACCTTC CASSWAGEDGYTF
15 NA NA TRBJ1-1 TRBV6-5 TGTGCCAGCACCTCCAAAGGGGCCCCCGGAACTGAAGCTTTCTTT CASTSKGAPGTEAFF
14 NA NA TRBJ1-5 TRBV5-6 TGTGCCAGCAGCCTGGGGGGGCCCGGTCAGCCCCAGCATTTT CASSLGGPGQPQHF
14 TRBD1 NA TRBJ2-5 TRBV19 TGTGCCAGTAGCGTTACAGGGGGCCAAGAGACCCAGTACTTC CASSVTGGQETQYF
16 NA NA TRBJ2-5 TRBV5-4 TGTGCCAGCAGCTCCCAAAGGGGTAGCAAGAAAGAGACCCAGTACTTC CASSSQRGSKKETQYF
16 NA NA TRBJ1-3 TRBV6-4 TGTGCCAGCAGTGACTCCGACAACATCGCCGGAAACACCATATATTTT CASSDSDNIAGNTIYF
16 TRBD2 NA TRBJ2-7 TRBV7-2 TGTGCCAGCAGCTTATTTGGCGGGGGTCCCAGGTACGAGCAGTACTTC CASSLFGGGPRYEQYF
13 NA NA TRBJ2-1 TRBV3-1/TRBV3-2 TGTGCCAGCAGCCAAGTCGAGAACAATGAGCAGTTCTTC CASSQVENNEQFF
13 NA once TRBJ2-5 TRBV4-2 TGTGCCAGCAGCCACATCGGCCAAGAGACCCAGTACTTC CASSHIGQETQYF
11 NA few TRBJ1-2 TRBV10-3 TGTGCCGCGCAGGGGAACTATGGCTACACCTTC CAAQGNYGYTF